This entry lists 13 T cell receptor beta chains sequenced from one sample in a study of metastatic and nonmetastatic thyroid tumors (dated by TCRdb to about 2020). Before undergoing thyroid surgery, none of the patients had been given any kind of treatment. Library preparation used PCR. Sequenced on an Illumina HiSeq 4000. TCRdb ran its own pipeline on the public reads, namely fastp trimming at Q25 and MiXCR clone calling, and kept in-frame beta chains. This sample gives 60,000 or so clones in total; about 4% of them show up just once. About a fifth of the sample is taken by the ten largest. Sequenced: blood. The source is a female donor with papillary thyroid cancer or a benign thyroid nodule (not recorded which). Some clones in this sample may be carry-over from other donors' samples.

This clone appeared a single time. It is likely a read error, because the conserved phenylalanine at the end of the CDR3 is missing. The limits of the CDR3 on the DNA are not certain, so only TCRdb's listed CDR3 is given. The chain recombines TRBV28 with TRBJ1-5. The CDR3 is 12 amino acids in total, end residues counted. CDR1 MDHEN and CDR2 SYDVKM come from the germline V gene. CDR3 in amino acids: CASSYWNQPQHI.

The sample holds many counts of this clone. This chain connects TRBV7-9 to TRBJ1-5; 12 bases line up with TRBD1. The CDR3 loop spans 15 amino acids. Germline loops: CDR1 SEHNR, CDR2 FQNEAQ (reference sequence). The V segment lost 6 bases and the J segment 6 bases; nucleotides outside the gene matches: 6. The CDR3 DNA sequence: TGTGCCAGCAGTAGGGGGACAGGGGGCTTTCAGCCCCAGCATTTT. It is translated as CASSRGTGGFQPQHF.

This clone was seen repeatedly, ten times or more. The chain employs TRBV5-4 and TRBJ2-3; 11 positions match TRBD2. The CDR3 runs to 17 residues. Germline loops: CDR1 SGHNT, CDR2 YYREEE (reference sequence). Trimming cost V 0 bases and J 4 bases; bases outside gene matches: 7. The CDR3 coding sequence is TGTGCCAGCAGCTTGGTACGAATTAGCGGGAGGGCAGATACGCAGTATTTT. Translating it yields CASSLVRISGRADTQYF.

This clone was seen repeatedly, ten times or more. This rearrangement joins TRBV12-3 or TRBV12-4 to TRBJ2-7; D gene unclear. The V end lost 8 bases, the J end lost 3 bases, and 11 bases lay between the germline ends. CDR3 length: 12 residues. The CDR3 region has the DNA TGTGCCAGCGCAACCACCCGCTACGAGCAGTACTTC. Its protein is CASATTRYEQYF.

This clone was seen repeatedly, ten times or more. The chain carries TRBV20-1 and TRBJ2-7; D remains unclear. The length of the CDR3 is 16 residues. The V end was cut by 0 bases, the J end by 0 bases, with 15 bases between. CDR1 is DFQATT and CDR2 is SNEGSKA in the germline V gene (reference sequence). CDR3 nucleotides: TGCAGTGCTAGAGATATTCCCCAGGCAGACTCCTACGAGCAGTACTTC. It yields the protein CSARDIPQADSYEQYF.

By proportion, this clone is medium-sized. V and J are TRBV6-1 and TRBJ2-7, with TRBD2 as a possible D gene (7 bases). The CDR3 is made up of 15 amino acids. Trimming removed 5 bases at V and 2 bases at J, with 16 bases between. CDR1 is MNHNS, CDR2 SASEGT, per germline. CDR3 coding DNA: TGTGCCAGCAGTTACGGAGGGGGGGAGGCCTACGAGCAGTACTTC. Translation: CASSYGGGEAYEQYF.

In this sample, this clone turned up a few times. One junction end does not reproduce the germline sequence, and a read error may be involved. The gene calls are TRBV18 and TRBJ1-5; D gene uncertain. Germline V gives CDR1 KGHSH, CDR2 LQKENI. This CDR3 contains 12 residues. CDR3 nucleotide sequence: TGTGTCAGCTCACCTGGTGACCAGCCCCAGCATTTT. The encoded protein is CVSSPGDQPQHF.

This clone was seen only a few times. Here the CDR3 reads CASSPGTIVRSSTGELFF. In nucleotides, the CDR3 is TGTGCCAGCAGCCCTGGGACTATCGTGAGATCAAGCACCGGGGAGCTGTTTTTT. The chain joins TRBV6-2 or TRBV6-3 to TRBJ2-2; 7 bases are a match to TRBD2. The trim removed 6 bases at V and 4 bases at J, leaving 17 bases unmatched. The CDR3 length is 18 residues. The germline V gene encodes CDR1 MNHEY and CDR2 SVGEGT.

There are a few counts of this clone. This chain's CDR3 is CASSPVRIPENYGYTF. The CDR3 DNA reads as TGTGCCAGCAGTCCGGTCCGTATTCCAGAGAACTATGGCTACACCTTC. This chain uses TRBV12-3 or TRBV12-4 with TRBJ1-2, with unresolved D. CDR3 length equals 16 residues. V lost 5 bases, J lost 2 bases, and 18 bases lay in between.

The chain has TRBV5-1 and TRBJ2-7; 12 bases line up with TRBD2. Germline V gene sequence: CDR1 SGHRS, CDR2 YFSETQ. V gave up 4 bases and J gave up 6 bases; unmatched junction bases: 8. CDR3 length: 15 residues. The CDR3 sequence is CASSIRLAGESEQYF. The CDR3 DNA follows: TGCGCCAGCAGCATACGACTAGCGGGGGAAAGCGAGCAGTACTTC.

This clone was found a few times. A much larger clone differs by one base, so this may be a read error. The V and J genes are TRBV5-5 and TRBJ2-2; 7 nucleotides agree with TRBD2. Germline values: CDR1 SGHKS, CDR2 YYEKEE (reference sequence). Trimming took 4 bases from V and 3 from J; bases not matched to a gene: 6. This CDR3 is built from 15 residues. The CDR3 DNA is TGTGCCAGCAGCGGGAGGGCCGACGACACCGGGGAGCTGTTTTTT. Its translation: CASSGRADDTGELFF.

In this sample, this clone turned up many times. The chain recombines TRBV3-1 with TRBJ2-7, with unresolved D. The CDR3 has 11 residues. CDR1 LGHDT and CDR2 YNNKEL come from the germline V gene (reference sequence). V was trimmed by 5 bases and J by 2 bases, leaving 4 bases between them. The CDR3: CASSRAYEQYF. CDR3 DNA: TGTGCCAGCAGCAGGGCCTACGAGCAGTACTTC.

This clone was seen repeatedly, ten times or more. The J gene is TRBJ2-2, the V gene TRBV20-1; D may match TRBD1 or TRBD2 (6 bases each). This CDR3 has 15 residues. CDR1 and CDR2 from the germline V gene are DFQATT and SNEGSKA (reference sequence). Deletions cut 3 bases from V and 5 bases from J, with 16 bases between. The CDR3 bases are TGCAGTGCTAGGGTCGGTGCGGGACATACCGGGGAGCTGTTTTTT. Protein: CSARVGAGHTGELFF.